Shown below are 5 T cell receptor beta chains from a single sample sequenced in a study of T-cell memory formation after mild COVID-19. Each CDR3 protein gets one entry after TCRdb re-called the 5' RACE reads with MiXCR. The data contain 200,000 to 300,000 distinct CDR3 sequences, 16% of them singletons. Material for sequencing was PBMCs or a T cell subset sorted from them (not recorded which). The receptors stem from a man aged 18 to 29 who had mild COVID-19 (a few samples of this study predate the infection). Cell type and time point are not known.

V gene TRBV28 combines with J gene TRBJ2-5; tentative D call: TRBD1 (5 bases). CDR3 length equals 14 residues. V shed 3 bases and J shed 1 base, with 9 bases lying between them. In germline, CDR1 is MDHEN, CDR2 SYDVKM. The CDR3 bases are TGTGCCAGCAGTTTTGGGGCAGCCCAAGAGACCCAGTACTTC. It encodes CASSFGAAQETQYF.

The rearrangement uses TRBV30 and TRBJ2-3, with TRBD2 matching over 9 bases. Looked up from germline, CDR1 is GTSNPN and CDR2 is SVGIG (reference sequence). The ends lost 1 base at V and 5 bases at J; junction bases unmatched: 7. The CDR3 totals 15 residues. The CDR3 is CAWSAGVAGEDTQYF. CDR3 DNA sequence: TGTGCCTGGAGTGCAGGGGTAGCGGGGGAAGATACGCAGTATTTT. Full variable domain (rest looked up from reference TRBV30 and TRBJ2-3): SQTIHQWPATLVQPVGSPLSLECTVEGTSNPNLYWYRQAAGRGLQLLFYSVGIGQISSEVPQNLSASRPQDRQFILSSKKLLLSDSGFYLCAWSAGVAGEDTQYFGPGTRLTVL.

The table lists this clonotype with many counts. The chain carries TRBV4-2 and TRBJ2-5; no clear D gene. Germline CDR1 and CDR2: LGHNA and YNFKEQ. This CDR3 has 13 amino acids. The V and J ends lost 0 bases and 5 bases respectively, with 7 bases between them. The CDR3 loop reads CASSQDPRETQYF. In DNA form, the CDR3 reads TGTGCCAGCAGCCAAGATCCGAGGGAGACCCAGTACTTC.

This clonotype occurred many times. The chain uses TRBV5-1 and TRBJ2-7; D gene ambiguous. The CDR3 is 13 amino acids. Trimming left V 3 bases short and J 2 bases short, with 9 bases between. CDR1 and CDR2 (germline): SGHRS, YFSETQ. The CDR3 nucleotides are TGCGCCAGCAGCTCGACTGGTACCTACGAGCAGTACTTC. Its protein is CASSSTGTYEQYF.

This clonotype was counted between two and nine times. The V and J genes are TRBV6-6 and TRBJ1-2; D perhaps matches TRBD1 (5 bases). This CDR3 contains 14 residues. The germline V gene has CDR1 MNHNY and CDR2 SVGAGI (reference sequence). The V end was cut by 2 bases, the J end by 2 bases, with 9 bases between. CDR3 sequence reads: CASSYPGLNYGYTF. CDR3 nucleotide sequence: TGTGCCAGCAGTTACCCGGGGCTGAACTATGGCTACACCTTC.